Listed below are T cell receptor beta chains from one sample, sequenced in a study of graft-versus-host responses after intestinal transplantation. Clones were sequenced by immunoSEQ multiplex PCR, and TCRdb holds only the in-frame ones, with some missing. The sample records about 9,300 clones, around 91% being singletons. Source: PBMCs, taken roughly 43 days after intestinal transplant. These receptors were obtained from a human patient who received an intestinal transplant, so some T cells may come from the graft donor. Each CDR3 is given with its conserved first and last residue. The D gene is left open where the match is weak. The size field is filled for only some rows; it gives once, few, many or a size class.

CDR3 length: 14; clone size: -; J gene: TRBJ2-7; D gene: TRBD2; V gene: TRBV4-1; CDR3 DNA: TGCGCCAGCAGCCAACCGGGACTAGCTTACGAGCAGTACTTC; CDR3 protein: CASSQPGLAYEQYF
CDR3 length: 13; clone size: -; J gene: TRBJ1-2; D gene: -; V gene: TRBV29-1; CDR3 DNA: TGCAGCGTTGTAGGAGGTAACAACTATGGCTACACCTTC; CDR3 protein: CSVVGGNNYGYTF
CDR3 length: 13; clone size: -; J gene: TRBJ1-5; D gene: TRBD1; V gene: TRBV6-1; CDR3 DNA: TGTGCCAGCAGTTCCTGGACAGGGCAGCCCCAGCATTTT; CDR3 protein: CASSSWTGQPQHF
CDR3 length: 16; clone size: -; J gene: TRBJ1-2; D gene: -; V gene: TRBV7-9; CDR3 DNA: TGTGCCAGCAGCTTACGAATGGACGGACGCGGGAATGGCTACACCTTC; CDR3 protein: CASSLRMDGRGNGYTF
CDR3 length: 18; clone size: -; J gene: TRBJ2-6; D gene: -; V gene: TRBV4-1; CDR3 DNA: TGCGCCAGCAGCCGTACACCGGGACCACCCTCCGGGGCCAACGTCCTGACTTTC; CDR3 protein: CASSRTPGPPSGANVLTF
CDR3 length: 15; clone size: -; J gene: TRBJ2-2; D gene: -; V gene: TRBV10-1; CDR3 DNA: TGCGCCAGCAGTGAGTTAGCGGTGGGCACCGGGGAGCTGTTTTTT; CDR3 protein: CASSELAVGTGELFF
CDR3 length: 18; clone size: -; J gene: TRBJ2-1; D gene: -; V gene: TRBV5-6; CDR3 DNA: TGTGCCAGCAGCTTGAGGCCTAGTGGTCCCCTTTCATACAATGAGCAGTTCTTC; CDR3 protein: CASSLRPSGPLSYNEQFF
CDR3 length: 12; clone size: -; J gene: TRBJ2-3; D gene: -; V gene: TRBV6-1; CDR3 DNA: TGTGCCAGCAGTGAAGTTGGGGATACGCAGTATTTT; CDR3 protein: CASSEVGDTQYF
CDR3 length: 15; clone size: -; J gene: TRBJ2-7; D gene: -; V gene: TRBV7-2; CDR3 DNA: TGTGCCAGCAGCTGGACACCGGTCTCCTCCTACGAGCAGTACTTC; CDR3 protein: CASSWTPVSSYEQYF
CDR3 length: 14; clone size: -; J gene: TRBJ2-2; D gene: -; V gene: TRBV6-5; CDR3 DNA: TGTGCCAGCAGTTACTCCCCGAACACCGGGGAGCTGTTTTTT; CDR3 protein: CASSYSPNTGELFF
CDR3 length: 15; clone size: -; J gene: TRBJ2-5; D gene: TRBD1; V gene: TRBV5-1; CDR3 DNA: TGCGCCAGCAGCCGGGGACAGGGGGGAGGAGAGACCCAGTACTTC; CDR3 protein: CASSRGQGGGETQYF
CDR3 length: 16; clone size: -; J gene: TRBJ1-2; D gene: -; V gene: TRBV10-3; CDR3 DNA: TGTGCCATCAGTGAGTCGGTGGCCCTCTGGGCCTATGGCTACACCTTC; CDR3 protein: CAISESVALWAYGYTF
CDR3 length: 16; clone size: -; J gene: TRBJ2-7; D gene: TRBD1; V gene: TRBV27; CDR3 DNA: TGTGCCAGCAGTTTATCGACAGGGGCCACCTCCTACGAGCAGTACTTC; CDR3 protein: CASSLSTGATSYEQYF
CDR3 length: 16; clone size: -; J gene: TRBJ1-6; D gene: -; V gene: TRBV5-6; CDR3 DNA: TGTGCCAGCAGCCGGTGGAGGAGCTCCTATAATTCACCCCTCCACTTT; CDR3 protein: CASSRWRSSYNSPLHF
CDR3 length: 17; clone size: -; J gene: TRBJ2-1; D gene: TRBD2; V gene: TRBV27; CDR3 DNA: TGTGCCAGCAGTTCCGGGACTAGCGGGAGAGGGCTGAATGAGCAGTTCTTC; CDR3 protein: CASSSGTSGRGLNEQFF
CDR3 length: 14; clone size: -; J gene: TRBJ2-5; D gene: -; V gene: TRBV7-2; CDR3 DNA: TGTGCCAGCAGTTCAACTAGTTTCCGGGAGACCCAGTACTTC; CDR3 protein: CASSSTSFRETQYF
CDR3 length: 14; clone size: -; J gene: TRBJ1-2; D gene: TRBD1; V gene: TRBV6-5; CDR3 DNA: TGTGCCAGCAGTTACCGCGGACAGGGGGATGGCTACACCTTC; CDR3 protein: CASSYRGQGDGYTF
CDR3 length: 14; clone size: -; J gene: TRBJ2-5; D gene: -; V gene: TRBV9; CDR3 DNA: TGTGCCAGCAGCGCCTGGGGCCGAGAAGAGACCCAGTACTTC; CDR3 protein: CASSAWGREETQYF
CDR3 length: 13; clone size: -; J gene: TRBJ2-7; D gene: -; V gene: TRBV11-2; CDR3 DNA: TGTGCCAGCAGCCTGGCACGGGACTACGAGCAGTACTTC; CDR3 protein: CASSLARDYEQYF
CDR3 length: 14; clone size: -; J gene: TRBJ1-2; D gene: -; V gene: TRBV5-1; CDR3 DNA: TGCGCCAGCAGCTTGGCCGCAGGGGCAGAGGGCTACACCTTC; CDR3 protein: CASSLAAGAEGYTF
CDR3 length: 12; clone size: -; J gene: TRBJ2-1; D gene: -; V gene: TRBV2; CDR3 DNA: TGTGCCAGCAGTGAAGCGCGTGGGGAGCAGTTCTTC; CDR3 protein: CASSEARGEQFF
CDR3 length: 15; clone size: -; J gene: TRBJ1-1; D gene: -; V gene: TRBV7-3; CDR3 DNA: TGTGCCAGCAGCTTATCGACAGTGGCGAACACTGAAGCTTTCTTT; CDR3 protein: CASSLSTVANTEAFF
CDR3 length: 14; clone size: -; J gene: TRBJ2-1; D gene: -; V gene: TRBV12-2; CDR3 DNA: TGTGCAAGTCGCTCGTGGACTAGCGGGGGGCAGCAGTTCTTC; CDR3 protein: CASRSWTSGGQQFF
CDR3 length: 17; clone size: -; J gene: TRBJ2-5; D gene: -; V gene: TRBV2; CDR3 DNA: TGTGCCAGCAGTGAAAGCCGATGGACAGCCGGGTACGAGACCCAGTACTTC; CDR3 protein: CASSESRWTAGYETQYF
CDR3 length: 14; clone size: few; J gene: TRBJ1-2; D gene: -; V gene: TRBV27; CDR3 DNA: TGTGCCAGCAGTTCATCGCGGGGCGGAGATGGCTACACCTTC; CDR3 protein: CASSSSRGGDGYTF
CDR3 length: 18; clone size: -; J gene: TRBJ2-1; D gene: TRBD2; V gene: TRBV10-3; CDR3 DNA: TGTGCCATCAGTGTGATAGGACTAGCGGCTCCAGACGAGCATGAGCAGTTCTTC; CDR3 protein: CAISVIGLAAPDEHEQFF
CDR3 length: 13; clone size: -; J gene: TRBJ2-1; D gene: -; V gene: TRBV18; CDR3 DNA: TGTGCCAGCTCACCACCGGAGGGGTCCCAGCAGTTCTTC; CDR3 protein: CASSPPEGSQQFF
CDR3 length: 11; clone size: once; J gene: TRBJ1-1; D gene: -; V gene: TRBV20-1; CDR3 DNA: TGCAGTGCGCCAGGGGCCACTGAAGCTTTCTTT; CDR3 protein: CSAPGATEAFF
CDR3 length: 15; clone size: -; J gene: TRBJ2-3; D gene: -; V gene: TRBV7-6; CDR3 DNA: TGTGCCAGCAGCTGGGGGGTATACAACACAGATACGCAGTATTTT; CDR3 protein: CASSWGVYNTDTQYF
CDR3 length: 14; clone size: -; J gene: TRBJ2-2; D gene: -; V gene: TRBV15; CDR3 DNA: TGTGCCACCAGCAGAAACCGATACACCGGGGAGCTGTTTTTT; CDR3 protein: CATSRNRYTGELFF
CDR3 length: 11; clone size: few; J gene: TRBJ2-1; D gene: -; V gene: TRBV10-3; CDR3 DNA: TGTGCCACCATCAGAGACAATGAGCAGTTCTTC; CDR3 protein: CATIRDNEQFF
CDR3 length: 16; clone size: once; J gene: TRBJ2-1; D gene: TRBD1; V gene: TRBV9; CDR3 DNA: TGTGCCAGCAGCGGTTCTGGGGACAGCAGATTGAATGAGCAGTTCTTC; CDR3 protein: CASSGSGDSRLNEQFF
CDR3 length: 17; clone size: once; J gene: TRBJ2-1; D gene: TRBD2; V gene: TRBV5-1; CDR3 DNA: TGCGCCAGCAGCCCGGGACTAGCGGGGGACCCGTACAATGAGCAGTTCTTC; CDR3 protein: CASSPGLAGDPYNEQFF
CDR3 length: 13; clone size: -; J gene: TRBJ2-7; D gene: -; V gene: TRBV7-9; CDR3 DNA: TGTGCCAGCAGCTCCCCGGAGGCCTACGAGCAATACTTC; CDR3 protein: CASSSPEAYEQYF
CDR3 length: 14; clone size: -; J gene: TRBJ2-7; D gene: -; V gene: TRBV19; CDR3 DNA: TGTGCCAGTAGTATCGCCGGGGAAACCTACGAGCAGTACTTC; CDR3 protein: CASSIAGETYEQYF
CDR3 length: 17; clone size: few; J gene: TRBJ2-5; D gene: TRBD1; V gene: TRBV7-6; CDR3 DNA: TGTGCCAGCAGCTTGGGTATAACAGGGGTAGATGGAGAGACCCAGTACTTC; CDR3 protein: CASSLGITGVDGETQYF
CDR3 length: 13; clone size: -; J gene: TRBJ2-1; D gene: -; V gene: TRBV6-5; CDR3 DNA: TGTGCCAGCAGTTACTACGGGAGTAATGAGCAGTTCTTC; CDR3 protein: CASSYYGSNEQFF
CDR3 length: 12; clone size: -; J gene: TRBJ2-2; D gene: -; V gene: TRBV27; CDR3 DNA: TGTGCCAGCAGTTTTTACACCGGGGAGCTGTTTTTT; CDR3 protein: CASSFYTGELFF
CDR3 length: 19; clone size: -; J gene: TRBJ2-3; D gene: TRBD1; V gene: TRBV9; CDR3 DNA: TGTGCCAGCAGCGTAGGGCTGGGACAGGGGCGATACGGCACAGATACGCAGTATTTT; CDR3 protein: CASSVGLGQGRYGTDTQYF